This TCR beta chain was observed in a study of neoadjuvant anti-PD-1 for oral cavity cancer. Study-wide results and caveats: Treg/Th17 ratio rose with pretreatment blood and fell with post-treatment tumor TCRbeta clonality.

Here immunoSEQ multiplex PCR was the method, and the copy in TCRdb shows in-frame clones only, minus some. The table lists about 72,000 clones, around 80% of them singletons. The CDR3 runs 15 residues. Germline V gives CDR1 SGHNT, CDR2 YYREEE (reference sequence). The J segment lost 3 bases and the V segment lost 4 bases, leaving 4 bases of the junction unmatched. Notes on this clone: The antigen is undetermined.

The origin of this receptor is a person between 40 and 85 years old with oral cavity squamous cell carcinoma. This specimen consisted of PBMCs, obtained before nivolumab (anti-PD-1) treatment. J is TRBJ2-3 and V is TRBV5-4; 11 bases are a match to TRBD2. In nucleotides, the CDR3 is TGTGCCAGCAGCATGGGACTAGCGGATACAGATACGCAGTATTTT. It codes for CASSMGLADTDTQYF.